One and the same sample provided the 9 T cell receptor beta chains below, sequenced in a study of response to subunit inactivated influenza vaccine. TCRdb re-analysed the RT-PCR reads in MiXCR, keeping a single row per CDR3 protein. The top ten hold 11% of the sample, which has about 780,000 distinct CDR3 sequences, about a fifth seen once. Sequences were derived from PBMCs from blood, sampled more than 4 days after vaccination. The source is a man aged 50-59 years who received an inactivated influenza vaccine.

V usage is TRBV5-1 and J usage is TRBJ1-2; a weak D match, TRBD1 (6 bases). The CDR3 has 13 amino acids. V lost 4 bases and J 4 bases, leaving 11 bases between the germline ends. From germline, CDR1 is SGHRS and CDR2 YFSETQ. Written as DNA, the CDR3 is TGCGCCAGCAGCGGACAGATTCCCTATGGCTACACCTTC. Translated, it gives CASSGQIPYGYTF.

This rearrangement joins TRBV20-1 to TRBJ1-2; the match to TRBD1 covers 7 bases. CDR3 length: 15 residues. Germline V gives CDR1 DFQATT, CDR2 SNEGSKA (reference sequence). V was pared by 5 bases and J by 8 bases, with 17 bases of the junction left unmatched. CDR3 residues: CSAYRRTGKSGGYTF. CDR3 DNA: TGCAGTGCTTACCGTAGGACAGGAAAGTCGGGAGGCTACACCTTC.

The chain recombines TRBV18 with TRBJ2-1; D possibly uses TRBD1 or TRBD2 (5 bases each). The V gene's germline CDR1 is KGHSH and CDR2 LQKENI. The CDR3 has 14 amino acids. V was clipped by 3 bases and J by 8 bases, with 14 bases between them. DNA for the CDR3: TGTGCCAGCTCACCTGCCGGGGCGCCCCATGAGCAGTTCTTC. Translated: CASSPAGAPHEQFF.

The sample holds a few counts of this clonotype. The rearrangement joins TRBV28 to TRBJ2-1; no clear D gene. Germline values: CDR1 MDHEN, CDR2 SYDVKM. The CDR3 covers 16 residues. Trimming took 7 bases from V and 2 from J, leaving 18 bases between them. The CDR3 DNA is TGTGCCAGCACTTTGGGTGGCCAGGCTGCCTACAATGAGCAGTTCTTC. Translating gives CASTLGGQAAYNEQFF.

In its sample, this clonotype was seen a few times. The rearrangement uses TRBV7-2 and TRBJ2-1; TRBD1 or TRBD2 may be the D gene (5 bases each). Deletions cut 1 base from V and 5 bases from J, with 12 bases between. The germline V gene encodes CDR1 SGHTA and CDR2 FQGNSA. CDR3 length: 15 amino acids. The CDR3 DNA follows: TGTGCCAGCAGCTTAGGGGGACGACCGAACAATGAGCAGTTCTTC. Translating gives CASSLGGRPNNEQFF.

There are many counts of this clonotype. V gene TRBV6-1 combines with J gene TRBJ2-5; 8 bases agree with TRBD1. Germline-derived CDR1 and CDR2 are MNHNS and SASEGT. V lost 5 bases and J lost 5; bases outside the gene matches: 7. CDR3 length: 14 amino acids. CDR3 protein: CASSPRTGRETQYF. CDR3 DNA sequence: TGTGCCAGCAGTCCCCGGACAGGGAGGGAGACCCAGTACTTC.

This clonotype showed up many times. The chain couples TRBV20-1 to TRBJ2-1, with TRBD2 identical over 10 bases. The CDR3 consists of 16 residues. The J segment lost 4 bases and the V segment lost 3 bases, leaving 9 bases of the junction unmatched. Germline loops: CDR1 DFQATT, CDR2 SNEGSKA (reference sequence). CDR3 loop: CSARDPSGRGYNEQFF. As DNA, the CDR3 is TGCAGTGCTAGGGACCCTAGCGGGAGAGGTTACAATGAGCAGTTCTTC.

The genes are TRBV7-2 and TRBJ2-3; 14 bases are shared with TRBD2. V gave up 4 bases and J gave up 4 bases; unmatched junction bases: 4. This CDR3 region has 16 residues. Germline V CDR1 and CDR2: SGHTA, FQGNSA. CDR3 protein: CASSSGLAGDADTQYF. The CDR3 region has the DNA TGTGCCAGCAGCTCGGGACTAGCGGGAGACGCAGATACGCAGTATTTT.

This clonotype has a handful of counts. This sequence joins TRBV12-3 or TRBV12-4 and TRBJ1-4; TRBD1 is a possible D gene (5 bases). The V and J ends lost 6 bases and 7 bases respectively, with 21 bases between them. CDR3 length equals 16 residues. The CDR3 DNA reads TGTGCCAGCAGCCCCATGATTCAGGGATTCAGTGAAAAACTGTTTTTT. Translating gives CASSPMIQGFSEKLFF.